These 29 T cell receptor beta chains share one sample of origin, sequenced in a study of cytomegalovirus exposure and HLA in healthy donors. The PCR had 60 Vbeta and 13 Jbeta primers. Only in-frame clones appear in the TCRdb table, and some are missing; sequencing was by immunoSEQ multiplex PCR. Of some 120,000 clones in the sample, roughly 80% were seen once. The sample was PBMCs. These receptors all come from a young woman in good health and CMV-seronegative.

The chain couples TRBV9 to TRBJ1-2; 11 positions agree with TRBD1. CDR1 SGDLS and CDR2 YYNGEE come from the germline V gene. V was clipped by 3 bases and J by 7 bases; unmatched bases: 2. The CDR3 has 13 amino acids. The CDR3 here is CASSGTGGGGYTF. The CDR3 DNA follows: TGTGCCAGCAGCGGGACAGGGGGCGGTGGCTACACCTTC. Together with reference TRBV9 and TRBJ1-2, the CDR3 gives the full variable domain: DSGVTQTPKHLITATGQRVTLRCSPRSGDLSVYWYQQSLDQGLQFLIQYYNGEERAKGNILERFSAQQFPDLHSELNLSSLELGDSALYFCASSGTGGGGYTFGSGTRLTVV.

The chain uses TRBV29-1 and TRBJ2-3, with D possibly TRBD2 on 6 matching bases. The V end lost 3 bases, the J end lost 3 bases, and 16 bases lay between the germline ends. Germline lookup yields CDR1 SQVTM and CDR2 ANQGSEA. The CDR3 has 15 residues. CDR3 residues: CSVDSREKGTDTQYF. DNA of the CDR3: TGCAGCGTTGATAGTCGGGAGAAGGGTACAGATACGCAGTATTTT.

CDR3 bases: TGTGCCAGCACTCACAGGGCGGAAGCTTTCTTT. Amino acids: CASTHRAEAFF. V usage is TRBV25-1 and J usage is TRBJ1-1, with a possible D match to TRBD1 (6 bases). The CDR3 spans 11 residues. V lost 7 bases to trimming and J lost 8 bases, with 11 bases between them. Germline lookup yields CDR1 MGHDK and CDR2 SYGVNS.

This sequence joins TRBV9 and TRBJ2-4; TRBD2 agrees at 11 bases. Germline values: CDR1 SGDLS, CDR2 YYNGEE. The junction had 4 bases not matched to a gene; V was cut back by 4 bases and J by 1 base. The CDR3 length is 16 residues. CDR3 sequence (DNA): TGTGCCAGCAGCACTATAGCGGGAGGGGCCAAAAACATTCAGTACTTC. Residues: CASSTIAGGAKNIQYF.

This clone is a singleton in its sample. The chain has TRBV5-1 and TRBJ2-7, with a tentative D call TRBD2 (6 bases). Germline CDR1 and CDR2: SGHRS and YFSETQ. With 0 bases removed from V and 3 bases from J, the gap between germline ends came to 16 bases. The CDR3 covers 16 residues. CDR3 region: CASSLAGDSRDYEQYF. The CDR3 nucleotides read TGCGCCAGCAGCTTGGCCGGGGACTCCCGCGACTACGAGCAGTACTTC.

The chain links TRBV9 to TRBJ1-6; no firm D call. The CDR3 consists of 14 residues. Germline V gene data show CDR1 as SGDLS and CDR2 as YYNGEE. The V end lost 2 bases, the J end lost 9 bases, and 12 bases lay between the germline ends. DNA for the CDR3: TGTGCCAGCAGCGTTGGGGTGCGGGGTTCACCCCTCCACTTT. This sequence encodes CASSVGVRGSPLHF.

The chain couples TRBV29-1 to TRBJ1-1; 7 nucleotides agree with TRBD1. The CDR3 totals 11 residues. Germline V gene sequence: CDR1 SQVTM, CDR2 ANQGSEA. J lost 4 bases, V lost 6 bases, and 2 bases had no gene match. CDR3 coding DNA: TGCAGCGTGGGGACAGCCACTGAAGCTTTCTTT. This sequence encodes CSVGTATEAFF.

In its sample, this clone was seen a few times. J is TRBJ2-1 and V is TRBV14; D ambiguous. The V gene's germline CDR1 is SGHDN and CDR2 FVKESK. This CDR3 has 13 residues. V lost 5 bases and J lost 3, with 8 bases in between. In nucleotides, the CDR3 is TGTGCCAGCAGCTTTAACAACTACAATGAGCAGTTCTTC. It codes for CASSFNNYNEQFF.

The J gene is TRBJ2-3, the V gene TRBV7-9, with D unclear. The CDR3 loop spans 14 amino acids. Germline V gene lookup returns CDR1 SEHNR and CDR2 FQNEAQ (reference sequence). The germline V and J ends were trimmed by 1 base and 2 bases, with 7 bases remaining between them. CDR3 sequence (DNA): TGTGCCAGCAGCTTAGTGTCAGACACAGATACGCAGTATTTT. Amino acid sequence: CASSLVSDTDTQYF.

As to this clone: Germline is not matched at one junction end, which may reflect a read error. The chain is built from TRBV13 and TRBJ2-4, with D possibly TRBD1 on 6 matching bases. Per germline, CDR1 PRHDT and CDR2 FYEKMQ (reference sequence). This CDR3 contains 15 residues. CDR3 protein: CASSSGTISKNSQYF. CDR3 nucleotide sequence: TGTGCCAGCAGCTCGGGGACAATCTCCAAAAACAGTCAGTACTTC.

The genes are TRBV11-2 and TRBJ1-2, with D unresolved. There are 15 residues in the CDR3. V was trimmed by 2 bases and J by 4 bases, leaving 14 bases between them. Germline loops: CDR1 SGHAT, CDR2 FQNNGV. The CDR3 DNA sequence: TGTGCCAGCAGCTTACCCCCAACTGGAGTCTATGGCTACACCTTC. Residues: CASSLPPTGVYGYTF.

The chain links TRBV5-1 to TRBJ2-7; D might be TRBD1 (6 bases). Trimming shortened V by 2 bases and J by 6 bases, and 15 bases separated the two germline ends. Germline V gene lookup returns CDR1 SGHRS and CDR2 YFSETQ. This CDR3 comprises 14 residues. This CDR3 reads CASSFGQGMAEQYF. CDR3 nucleotides: TGCGCCAGCAGCTTCGGGCAGGGGATGGCCGAGCAGTACTTC.

The chain links TRBV7-9 to TRBJ2-5, with 10 bases identical to TRBD1. The DNA end is a closer match to TRBJ2-7, so the J assignment may be wrong. The CDR3 totals 17 residues. Germline V gene sequence: CDR1 SEHNR, CDR2 FQNEAQ (reference sequence). The chain's CDR3 is CASSLAGGQGLSYEQYF. In DNA, the CDR3 is TGTGCCAGCAGCTTAGCGGGGGGACAGGGGTTATCCTACGAGCAGTACTTC.

In its sample, this clone was seen once. The chain's CDR3 is CASSSAGGWDSNTGELFF. The DNA of the CDR3 is TGTGCCAGCAGCTCCGCGGGGGGGTGGGACTCGAACACCGGGGAGCTGTTTTTT. The chain recombines TRBV7-2 with TRBJ2-2, with 9 bases fitting TRBD2. Germline V lookup: CDR1 SGHTA, CDR2 FQGNSA. The CDR3 runs 18 residues. J gave up 0 bases and V 4 bases, and 9 bases lay outside the gene matches.

The chain carries TRBV5-4 and TRBJ1-1; maybe TRBD1 (5 bases). Trimming shortened V by 7 bases and J by 1 base, and 17 bases separated the two germline ends. Germline CDR1 SGHNT, CDR2 YYREEE (reference sequence). The CDR3 loop spans 15 amino acids. CDR3: CASHPGGSENTEAFF. Written as DNA, the CDR3 is TGTGCCAGCCACCCTGGGGGGAGCGAGAACACTGAAGCTTTCTTT.

A word on this clone: The CDR3 does not end in the conserved phenylalanine or tryptophan, so this is likely a read error. V and J are TRBV10-3 and TRBJ2-7; the match to TRBD1 covers 9 bases. V was pared by 5 bases and J by 4 bases, with 3 bases of the junction left unmatched. This CDR3 spans 13 amino acids. The germline gives CDR1 ENHRY, CDR2 SYGVKD. The CDR3 DNA sequence: TGTGCCATCAGTAATGACAGGGGGTACGAGCAGTACCTC. Its translation is CAISNDRGYEQYL.

The sample holds a few counts of this clone. The gene calls are TRBV12-5 and TRBJ1-5, with D perhaps matching TRBD1 (5 bases). V was pared by 2 bases and J by 4 bases, with 12 bases between. Germline V gene data show CDR1 as LGHNT and CDR2 as FRNRAP. The CDR3 has 15 amino acids. The CDR3 here is CASGLYGAGNQPQHF. The CDR3 coding sequence is TGTGCTAGTGGTTTGTATGGGGCTGGTAATCAGCCCCAGCATTTT.

CDR3 residues: CASSLGPTQTRPQHF. Here the CDR3 DNA reads TGTGCCAGCAGCTTGGGGCCAACCCAAACAAGGCCCCAGCATTTT. The chain uses TRBV5-8 and TRBJ1-5, with D unclear. CDR3 length: 15 amino acids. Trimming removed 0 bases from V and 9 bases from J, with 16 bases in between. Germline V lookup: CDR1 SGHTS, CDR2 YDEGEE.

The chain employs TRBV5-1 and TRBJ1-2; no clear D gene. The germline V gene encodes CDR1 SGHRS and CDR2 YFSETQ. CDR3 length: 15 amino acids. V lost 0 bases and J lost 5, with 14 bases in between. The CDR3 nucleotides read TGCGCCAGCAGCTTGGCCGTGGAGATGCCTTATGGCTACACCTTC. Its protein is CASSLAVEMPYGYTF.

The chain has TRBV29-1 and TRBJ2-1, with a possible D match to TRBD2 (6 bases). The CDR3 totals 14 residues. The V and J ends lost 0 bases and 10 bases respectively, with 16 bases between them. Germline loops: CDR1 SQVTM, CDR2 ANQGSEA. This CDR3 is CSVEDGGYGWEQFF. The DNA of the CDR3 is TGCAGCGTTGAAGACGGGGGTTACGGTTGGGAGCAGTTCTTC.

This clone was counted only a few times. This chain uses TRBV10-3 with TRBJ2-7; 12 nucleotides agree with TRBD1. V was pared by 5 bases and J by 6 bases, with 5 bases of the junction left unmatched. Germline lookup yields CDR1 ENHRY and CDR2 SYGVKD. This CDR3 is 14 amino acids long. In DNA form, the CDR3 reads TGTGCCATCAGTCCGGGACAGGGGGCGGGCGAGCAGTACTTC. Protein sequence: CAISPGQGAGEQYF.

The chain is built from TRBV13 and TRBJ2-7; D may be TRBD1 (5 bases). The CDR3 spans 13 residues. Germline values: CDR1 PRHDT, CDR2 FYEKMQ (reference sequence). V lost 5 bases, J lost 0 bases, and 8 bases lay in between. The CDR3 spells CASSPTDSYEQYF. The DNA for the CDR3 is TGTGCCAGCAGCCCGACAGACTCCTACGAGCAGTACTTC.

The chain combines TRBV5-6 with TRBJ2-1; D not resolved. V lost 4 bases and J lost 10, with 15 bases in between. Germline CDR1 and CDR2: SGHDT and YYEEEE. The CDR3 extends over 13 amino acids. CDR3 amino acids: CASSLVGIREQFF. In nucleotides, the CDR3 is TGTGCCAGCAGCCTGGTGGGCATCCGCGAGCAGTTCTTC. The complete variable domain, with remaining parts taken from reference TRBV5-6 and TRBJ2-1, reads DAGVTQSPTHLIKTRGQQVTLRCSPKSGHDTVSWYQQALGQGPQFIFQYYEEEERQRGNFPDRFSGHQFPNYSSELNVNALLLGDSALYLCASSLVGIREQFFGPGTRLTVL.

The J gene is TRBJ1-6, the V gene TRBV4-1; D not certain. The CDR3 length is 17 residues. Deletions cut 3 bases from V and 0 bases from J, with 12 bases between. Germline V lookup: CDR1 MGHRA, CDR2 YSYEKL. The chain's CDR3 is CASSQMPGSSYNSPLHF. CDR3 DNA sequence: TGCGCCAGCAGCCAGATGCCGGGAAGCTCCTATAATTCACCCCTCCACTTT.

The chain links TRBV7-9 to TRBJ1-2; D is perhaps TRBD1 (6 bases). The germline V and J ends were trimmed by 5 bases and 6 bases, with 16 bases remaining between them. Germline V gene data show CDR1 as SEHNR and CDR2 as FQNEAQ (reference sequence). The CDR3 totals 14 residues. The CDR3 region has the DNA TGTGCCAGCAGCCCCCGGGGACAAGTCGATGGCTACACCTTC. This codes for CASSPRGQVDGYTF.

As concerns this clone: It is likely a read error, because the conserved phenylalanine at the end of the CDR3 is missing. CDR3 residues: CASSVGGPYGYTL. As DNA, the CDR3 is TGCGCCAGCAGTGTGGGGGGACCATATGGCTACACCCTC. V usage is TRBV10-2 and J usage is TRBJ1-2; tentatively, D is TRBD1 (5 bases). Germline values: CDR1 WSHSY, CDR2 SAAADI. Trimming pared 4 bases from V and 5 bases from J, leaving 11 bases between. This CDR3 region has 13 residues.

The V call is TRBV6-5, the J call TRBJ1-1; TRBD1 aligns across 7 bases. The CDR3 runs to 14 residues. With V trimmed by 2 bases and J by 10 bases, 10 bases remained unmatched. Per germline, CDR1 MNHEY and CDR2 SVGAGI. The CDR3 DNA follows: TGTGCCAGCAGTTACGAGGCAGACAGGGCCGGAGCTTTCTTT. It translates to CASSYEADRAGAFF.

The CDR3 sequence: CASSGGTGVQPQHF. The DNA of the CDR3 is TGTGCCAGTAGTGGTGGGACAGGGGTCCAGCCCCAGCATTTT. V is TRBV19 and J is TRBJ1-5; 10 bases are shared with TRBD1. V shed 5 bases, J shed 7 bases, and the junction held 5 bases outside the gene matches. Germline assignment: CDR1 LNHDA and CDR2 SQIVND (reference sequence). The CDR3 contains 14 residues.

V usage is TRBV5-1 and J usage is TRBJ2-7; unclear D gene. Looked up from germline, CDR1 is SGHRS and CDR2 is YFSETQ. There are 15 residues in the CDR3. V was pared by 3 bases and J by 0 bases, with 13 bases between. The CDR3 DNA sequence: TGCGCCAGCAGCTCTACCGGGTCTTACTCCTACGAGCAGTACTTC. This encodes CASSSTGSYSYEQYF. Full variable domain (missing parts from reference TRBV5-1 and TRBJ2-7): KAGVTQTPRYLIKTRGQQVTLSCSPISGHRSVSWYQQTPGQGLQFLFEYFSETQRNKGNFPGRFSGRQFSNSRSEMNVSTLELGDSALYLCASSSTGSYSYEQYFGPGTRLTVT.